What follows are 8 T cell receptor beta chains derived from one specimen sequenced in a study of T cells expressing NK-cell markers. TCRdb re-called the 5' RACE reads; every CDR3 protein appears as one record, without DNA. The sample includes a few hundred thousand distinct CDR3 sequences. The sequenced sample was blood T cells: a sorted CD56 or NKG2C T cell subset, CD4+ or CD8+ T cells, or bulk PBMC T cells (not recorded which). These receptors were obtained from a man between 18 and 29 years old in good health.

V gene TRBV30 combines with J gene TRBJ2-3; TCRdb outputs TRBD1, but without DNA this stays unchecked. The CDR3 has 14 residues. Per germline, CDR1 GTSNPN and CDR2 SVGIG (reference sequence). The CDR3 sequence: CAWRKGQRTDTQYF. The full variable domain, completed using reference TRBV30 and TRBJ2-3, is SQTIHQWPATLVQPVGSPLSLECTVEGTSNPNLYWYRQAAGRGLQLLFYSVGIGQISSEVPQNLSASRPQDRQFILSSKKLLLSDSGFYLCAWRKGQRTDTQYFGPGTRLTVL.

This chain joins TRBV25-1 and TRBJ2-5; lacking DNA, the TRBD2 call made by TCRdb goes unchecked. This CDR3 contains 13 residues. Germline CDR1 MGHDK, CDR2 SYGVNS. Here the CDR3 reads CATGRAGAETQYF.

The chain combines TRBV29-1 with TRBJ2-3; TCRdb lists TRBD1, though no DNA is available to test this call. The CDR3 contains 12 residues. Per germline, CDR1 SQVTM and CDR2 ANQGSEA. CDR3 sequence: CSVGGSGDTQYF.

The chain combines TRBV5-1 with TRBJ2-2; no DNA is available, so the TRBD2 call from TCRdb remains unchecked. Germline-derived CDR1 and CDR2 are SGHRS and YFSETQ. The CDR3 has 16 amino acids. CDR3 protein: CASSVTGTTNTGELFF.

The chain joins TRBV29-1 to TRBJ1-3; TCRdb's D call of TRBD1 is untestable without DNA. The germline V gene has CDR1 SQVTM and CDR2 ANQGSEA. The CDR3 length is 14 residues. The CDR3 loop reads CSVQQGLTGNTIYF.

The chain uses TRBV11-3 and TRBJ2-1; TCRdb lists TRBD1, though no DNA is available to test this call. Germline CDR1 and CDR2: SGHNT and YENEEA. This CDR3 has 16 amino acids. The chain's CDR3 is CASSAPRQGVYNEQFF.

The J gene is TRBJ1-5, the V gene TRBV12-3 or TRBV12-4. The CDR3 is 14 residues long. This CDR3 reads CASSLGFSNQPQHF.

V gene TRBV18 combines with J gene TRBJ2-7; as DNA is missing, the TRBD2 call by TCRdb cannot be tested. The CDR3 length is 19 residues. Germline V gene lookup returns CDR1 KGHSH and CDR2 LQKENI. The CDR3 is CASSRRPTSGRGSSYEQYF.